This T cell receptor (beta chain) was observed in a study of blood T cell repertoires in COVID-19. Using immunoSEQ multiplex PCR, the repertoire was profiled, and TCRdb retains in-frame clones only, with some absent. The repertoire holds fewer than 350,000 clones, 70% to 90% seen once, with around 1% in the top ten. In germline, CDR1 is SQVTM, CDR2 ANQGSEA. V gave up 5 bases and J gave up 6 bases, with 13 bases separating them. CDR3 size: 13 residues. This clone was counted at least ten times. In assigning cohorts, the study relied on participant-reported clinical history. The TCR comes from a woman aged 30 to 39 who had recovered from COVID-19. The chain employs TRBV29-1 and TRBJ2-2, with TRBD2 as a possible D gene (6 bases). Sequencing input: PBMCs or T cells enriched from blood (not recorded which). Here the CDR3 reads CSVLTWGAGELFF. For the CDR3, the DNA is TGCAGCGTTCTGACCTGGGGGGCCGGGGAGCTGTTTTTT.